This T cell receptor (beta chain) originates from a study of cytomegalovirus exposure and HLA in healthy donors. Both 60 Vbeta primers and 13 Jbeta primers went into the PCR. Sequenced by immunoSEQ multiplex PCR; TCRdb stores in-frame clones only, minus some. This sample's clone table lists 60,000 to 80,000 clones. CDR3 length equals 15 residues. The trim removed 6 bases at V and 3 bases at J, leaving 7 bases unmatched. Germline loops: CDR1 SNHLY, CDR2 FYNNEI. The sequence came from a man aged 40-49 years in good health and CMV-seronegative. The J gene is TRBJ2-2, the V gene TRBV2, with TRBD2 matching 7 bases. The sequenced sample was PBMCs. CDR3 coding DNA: TGTGCCAGCAGCGTACATGGGGGGGACACCGGGGAGCTGTTTTTT. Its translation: CASSVHGGDTGELFF.